Following are 27 T cell receptor beta chains from one sample sequenced in a study of blood T cell repertoires in COVID-19. Assay used: immunoSEQ multiplex PCR; TCRdb lists only in-frame clones, some missing. The profile shows about 39,000 clones, around 90% of them singletons. Material: peripheral blood. All receptors come from a man aged 60-69 years with acute or convalescent COVID-19.

V gene TRBV9 combines with J gene TRBJ2-5, with TRBD2 matching over 10 bases. V was pared by 0 bases and J by 4 bases, with 6 bases of the junction left unmatched. This CDR3 is built from 16 residues. Germline CDR1 SGDLS, CDR2 YYNGEE. The CDR3 region has the DNA TGTGCCAGCAGCGTAGTAGCGGGAGGCCCAATAGAGACCCAGTACTTC. Encoded protein: CASSVVAGGPIETQYF.

To note about this clone: The junction departs from the called germline gene at one end, perhaps through a read error. The chain is built from TRBV18 and TRBJ2-7; D might be TRBD1 (6 bases). This CDR3 is built from 11 residues. Germline CDR1 KGHSH, CDR2 LQKENI. CDR3 protein: CASSANRVRHF. DNA of the CDR3: TGTGCCAGCTCAGCGAACAGGGTCAGGCACTTC.

The chain couples TRBV27 to TRBJ1-1, with 7 bases lining up with TRBD1. The CDR3 consists of 17 residues. V lost 2 bases to trimming and J lost 0 bases; unmatched junction nucleotides: 9. Germline CDR1 is MNHEY and CDR2 is SMNVEV (reference sequence). The CDR3 DNA sequence: TGTGCCAGCAGTTTAGGGTCGCCAGGGGGTCTGAACACTGAAGCTTTCTTT. Translated, it gives CASSLGSPGGLNTEAFF.

This rearrangement joins TRBV29-1 to TRBJ2-7, with D tentatively TRBD2 (6 bases). CDR3 length: 15 amino acids. V lost 0 bases, J lost 4 bases, and 16 bases lay in between. CDR1 is SQVTM, CDR2 ANQGSEA, per germline. The CDR3 protein is CSVEDPSVSRYEQYF. Written as DNA, the CDR3 is TGCAGCGTTGAAGATCCTAGCGTGAGTCGATACGAGCAGTACTTC.

This chain links TRBV19 with TRBJ1-1; the match to TRBD1 covers 7 bases. After removal of 7 bases from V and 3 bases from J, the junction contained 8 bases not matched to a gene. This CDR3 contains 14 residues. Looked up from germline, CDR1 is LNHDA and CDR2 is SQIVND (reference sequence). CDR3 sequence reads: CASIRTGLDTEAFF. In DNA, the CDR3 is TGTGCCAGTATCCGGACAGGTTTGGACACTGAAGCTTTCTTT.

V is TRBV18 and J is TRBJ1-5, with TRBD1 matching 7 bases. The junction had 4 bases not matched to a gene; V was cut back by 3 bases and J by 2 bases. The CDR3 loop spans 15 amino acids. CDR1 is KGHSH and CDR2 is LQKENI in the germline V gene. In DNA, the CDR3 is TGTGCCAGCTCACCGCAGGGGGTTGGCAATCAGCCCCAGCATTTT. Translation gives CASSPQGVGNQPQHF.

The V gene is TRBV4-1, the J gene TRBJ1-2; D ambiguous. Trimming removed 2 bases from V and 4 bases from J, with 8 bases in between. Germline CDR1 MGHRA, CDR2 YSYEKL. The CDR3 loop spans 13 amino acids. In DNA form, the CDR3 reads TGCGCCAGCAGCCAAACAGAGTCCTATGGCTACACCTTC. As protein: CASSQTESYGYTF.

In this sample, this clone turned up a few times. This rearrangement joins TRBV9 to TRBJ2-1; D possibly corresponds to TRBD2 (6 bases). CDR1 SGDLS and CDR2 YYNGEE come from the germline V gene. With 0 bases removed from V and 2 bases from J, the gap between germline ends came to 12 bases. The CDR3 length is 16 residues. In DNA form, the CDR3 reads TGTGCCAGCAGCGTAGATCCGGGGGAGACCTACAATGAGCAGTTCTTC. It specifies CASSVDPGETYNEQFF.

This chain uses TRBV28 with TRBJ1-2; 10 bases map to TRBD1. This CDR3 contains 14 residues. The V segment lost 4 bases and the J segment 3 bases; nucleotides outside the gene matches: 2. Germline assignment: CDR1 MDHEN and CDR2 SYDVKM. The CDR3 DNA is TGTGCCAGCAGTTCGGGACAGGGGTACTATGGCTACACCTTC. Its protein product is CASSSGQGYYGYTF.

The gene calls are TRBV5-1 and TRBJ2-1; 7 nucleotides match TRBD2. The CDR3 contains 16 residues. Per germline, CDR1 SGHRS and CDR2 YFSETQ. Losses at the gene ends were 0 bases for V and 8 bases for J; bases not matched to a gene: 11. For the CDR3, the DNA is TGCGCCAGCAGCTTGGCCGGCCGGAGCGGGGCATATGAGCAGTTCTTC. As protein: CASSLAGRSGAYEQFF.

The chain employs TRBV5-1 and TRBJ2-3, with 10 bases fitting TRBD2. Germline loops: CDR1 SGHRS, CDR2 YFSETQ. The CDR3 consists of 17 residues. V shed 0 bases and J 6 bases; nucleotides not matched to a gene: 10. CDR3 region: CASSLVKQAGGQDTQYF. DNA of the CDR3: TGCGCCAGCAGCTTGGTCAAACAAGCGGGAGGGCAGGATACGCAGTATTTT.

J is TRBJ2-1 and V is TRBV5-1, with no clear D. This CDR3 spans 14 amino acids. V was shortened by 1 base and J by 6 bases, with 11 bases between the two germline ends. The germline V gene has CDR1 SGHRS and CDR2 YFSETQ. CDR3 region: CASSLTLTFNEQFF. DNA of the CDR3: TGCGCCAGCAGCTTGACGTTGACTTTCAATGAGCAGTTCTTC.

The rearrangement uses TRBV28 and TRBJ1-1, with D unclear. V lost 5 bases, J lost 1 base, and 8 bases lay in between. There are 13 residues in the CDR3. Looked up from germline, CDR1 is MDHEN and CDR2 is SYDVKM. CDR3 DNA: TGTGCCAGCAGTCCGTCGGGGAACACTGAAGCTTTCTTT. This gives the protein CASSPSGNTEAFF. The variable domain in full, completed from reference TRBV28 and TRBJ1-1, reads DVKVTQSSRYLVKRTGEKVFLECVQDMDHENMFWYRQDPGLGLRLIYFSYDVKMKEKGDIPEGYSVSREKKERFSLILESASTNQTSMYLCASSPSGNTEAFFGQGTRLTVV.

This chain uses TRBV28 with TRBJ2-7; 7 nucleotides agree with TRBD2. Germline V gene sequence: CDR1 MDHEN, CDR2 SYDVKM. The V segment lost 5 bases and the J segment 4 bases; nucleotides outside the gene matches: 11. The CDR3 runs to 15 residues. The CDR3 loop reads CASSPPGGSVYEQYV. CDR3 in DNA: TGTGCCAGCAGTCCCCCTGGCGGGAGCGTTTACGAGCAGTACGTC.

The V and J genes are TRBV30 and TRBJ2-3; perhaps TRBD1 as D (5 bases). Germline assignment: CDR1 GTSNPN and CDR2 SVGIG (reference sequence). Between the trimmed V and J ends, which lost 3 bases and 1 base, there was a span of 8 bases. The CDR3 length is 13 residues. The CDR3 nucleotides are TGTGCCTGGAGGGCCAGGGGCACAGATACGCAGTATTTT. It codes for CAWRARGTDTQYF.

V usage is TRBV5-1 and J usage is TRBJ2-1; D possibly corresponds to TRBD1 (7 bases). Germline assignment: CDR1 SGHRS and CDR2 YFSETQ. V lost 4 bases, J lost 3 bases, and 11 bases lay in between. The CDR3 is 14 amino acids. CDR3 loop: CASSGGGLYNEQFF. The CDR3 DNA follows: TGCGCCAGCAGCGGAGGGGGCCTCTACAATGAGCAGTTCTTC.

J is TRBJ2-1 and V is TRBV11-3; 9 bases are shared with TRBD2. The CDR3 contains 15 residues. The trim removed 1 base at V and 13 bases at J, leaving 11 bases unmatched. From germline, CDR1 is SGHNT and CDR2 YENEEA. CDR3 region: CASSLVTNAGGPQFF. CDR3 bases: TGTGCCAGCAGCTTAGTAACCAACGCGGGAGGGCCTCAGTTCTTC.

The rearrangement joins TRBV19 to TRBJ1-1; no clear D. Per germline, CDR1 LNHDA and CDR2 SQIVND (reference sequence). Trimming cost V 6 bases and J 4 bases, with 12 bases left between them. The CDR3 is 13 amino acids. CDR3 sequence reads: CASRESGFTEAFF. For the CDR3, the DNA is TGTGCCAGTAGGGAATCGGGGTTCACTGAAGCTTTCTTT.

This clone occurred a few times. The chain is built from TRBV20-1 and TRBJ1-2; the D gene is possibly TRBD1 (5 bases). This CDR3 region has 11 residues. CDR1 and CDR2 from the germline V gene are DFQATT and SNEGSKA (reference sequence). Here the CDR3 DNA reads TGCAGCGTCGGTCTCTGGGGCAGCTACACCTTC. Amino acid sequence: CSVGLWGSYTF.

V is TRBV12-5 and J is TRBJ2-2; 10 bases agree with TRBD2. Trimming took 6 bases from V and 0 from J; bases not matched to a gene: 4. The CDR3 extends over 16 amino acids. Germline lookup yields CDR1 LGHNT and CDR2 FRNRAP. CDR3 DNA: TGTGCTAGTGGATACACTAGCGGGACGAACACCGGGGAGCTGTTTTTT. It specifies CASGYTSGTNTGELFF.

This clone came up once. V is TRBV6-5 and J is TRBJ2-5; tentative D call: TRBD2 (5 bases). The CDR3 has 16 amino acids. The germline CDR1 and CDR2 sequences are MNHEY and SVGAGI. With 0 bases removed from V and 5 bases from J, the gap between germline ends came to 16 bases. The CDR3 DNA follows: TGTGCCAGCAGTTACTCTTGGGGAAGAGGAGGTGAGACCCAGTACTTC. This encodes CASSYSWGRGGETQYF.

This chain links TRBV5-5 with TRBJ1-3; 8 bases fit TRBD1. The CDR3 length is 19 residues. V dropped 0 bases and J dropped 1; count of bases not matched to a gene: 12. Germline CDR1 reads SGHKS; CDR2 reads YYEKEE (reference sequence). The CDR3 reads CASSLESGGVRISGNTIYF. The CDR3 bases are TGTGCCAGCAGCTTGGAGTCAGGGGGCGTCAGGATATCTGGAAACACCATATATTTT.

The chain has TRBV2 and TRBJ2-7; D not resolved. Germline V gives CDR1 SNHLY, CDR2 FYNNEI. The CDR3 totals 13 residues. V was pared by 6 bases and J by 3 bases, with 12 bases between. The CDR3 spells CASRAGIIYEQYF. CDR3 nucleotide sequence: TGTGCCAGCAGGGCTGGCATCATCTACGAGCAGTACTTC.

The gene calls are TRBV28 and TRBJ1-5, with TRBD1 identical over 8 bases. This CDR3 has 13 amino acids. From germline, CDR1 is MDHEN and CDR2 SYDVKM. V lost 7 bases to trimming and J lost 11 bases; unmatched junction nucleotides: 10. The CDR3 region is CASTTSRGRTQHF. The DNA for the CDR3 is TGTGCCAGCACCACATCCAGGGGGCGGACCCAGCATTTT.

This clone was counted a single time. The chain is built from TRBV5-5 and TRBJ2-2; tentative D call: TRBD2 (6 bases). The CDR3 contains 15 residues. Germline CDR1 SGHKS, CDR2 YYEKEE (reference sequence). Trimming cost V 5 bases and J 5 bases, with 16 bases left between them. The CDR3 here is CASRPPGVGTGELFF. The CDR3 DNA follows: TGTGCCAGCAGACCACCGGGGGTCGGGACCGGGGAGCTGTTTTTT.

CDR3 DNA sequence: TGTGCCAGCAGGGGGACAGGGGGACCCTACGAGCAGTACTTC. Amino acids: CASRGTGGPYEQYF. J is TRBJ2-7 and V is TRBV28, with TRBD1 identical over 11 bases. The CDR3 sequence is 14 residues long. Germline CDR1 reads MDHEN; CDR2 reads SYDVKM. V trimming: 6 bases; J trimming: 2 bases; junction bases outside the gene matches: 3.

V gene TRBV5-1 combines with J gene TRBJ2-1, with 14 nucleotides matching TRBD2. Trimming cost V 4 bases and J 8 bases; bases outside gene matches: 2. The CDR3 has 14 amino acids. CDR1 and CDR2 from the germline V gene are SGHRS and YFSETQ. Written as DNA, the CDR3 is TGCGCCAGCAGCATGACTAGCGGGAGGGATGAGCAGTTCTTC. Protein sequence: CASSMTSGRDEQFF.